These 15 T cell receptor beta chains originate from one sample sequenced in a study of blood T cell repertoires in COVID-19. Data came from immunoSEQ multiplex PCR; TCRdb stores just in-frame clones and leaves some out. The sample lists roughly 190,000 clones, roughly 80% occurring once. Sequenced sample: peripheral blood. These receptor sequences come from a woman aged 45-65 years with acute or convalescent COVID-19.

CDR3 loop: CSVEEEARGQRAEAFF. The CDR3 DNA sequence: TGCAGCGTTGAAGAAGAAGCTAGGGGGCAGAGGGCTGAAGCTTTCTTT. The chain employs TRBV29-1 and TRBJ1-1; 7 nucleotides line up with TRBD1. This CDR3 region has 16 residues. V shed 0 bases, J shed 6 bases, and the junction held 13 bases outside the gene matches. The germline CDR1 and CDR2 sequences are SQVTM and ANQGSEA.

The chain joins TRBV25-1 to TRBJ2-1, with D perhaps matching TRBD1 (6 bases). The V and J ends lost 5 bases and 2 bases respectively, with 16 bases between them. The germline gives CDR1 MGHDK, CDR2 SYGVNS. CDR3 length equals 16 residues. The CDR3 loop is CASSTPDRSTYNEQFF. The CDR3 DNA reads as TGTGCCAGCAGTACTCCAGACAGGTCCACCTACAATGAGCAGTTCTTC.

There are a few counts of this clone. This chain joins TRBV7-2 and TRBJ2-2; 9 bases are a match to TRBD2. Germline-derived CDR1 and CDR2 are SGHTA and FQGNSA. The CDR3 is 15 amino acids. The V and J ends lost 0 bases and 5 bases, in that order; junction bases with no gene match: 1. The CDR3 DNA sequence: TGTGCCAGCAGCTTAGCAGCGGGGGGAACCGGGGAGCTGTTTTTT. Translation: CASSLAAGGTGELFF. The full variable domain, with the rest looked up from reference TRBV7-2 and TRBJ2-2, is GAGVSQSPSNKVTEKGKDVELRCDPISGHTALYWYRQSLGQGLEFLIYFQGNSAPDKSGLPSDRFSAERTGGSVSTLTIQRTQQEDSAVYLCASSLAAGGTGELFFGEGSRLTVL.

This clone has only a few counts. The chain links TRBV27 to TRBJ2-1; 9 nucleotides agree with TRBD2. The CDR3 is 18 amino acids. CDR1 and CDR2 from the germline V gene are MNHEY and SMNVEV (reference sequence). V gave up 3 bases and J gave up 4 bases; unmatched junction bases: 13. The CDR3 sequence is CASSFGLAGGPSYNEQFF. CDR3 DNA: TGTGCCAGCAGTTTCGGTCTGGCGGGGGGGCCGTCTTACAATGAGCAGTTCTTC.

This chain connects TRBV28 to TRBJ2-2, with D perhaps matching TRBD1 (6 bases). V shed 7 bases and J shed 6 bases, with 21 bases lying between them. Germline V gene sequence: CDR1 MDHEN, CDR2 SYDVKM. The CDR3 is 16 residues long. CDR3 protein: CASTTWGPPVSGELFF. As DNA, the CDR3 is TGTGCCAGCACTACGTGGGGGCCCCCCGTTTCCGGGGAGCTGTTTTTT.

This rearrangement joins TRBV2 to TRBJ1-5; 10 nucleotides align to TRBD1. This CDR3 is 15 amino acids long. Trimming removed 6 bases from V and 2 bases from J; junction bases left unmatched: 4. The germline CDR1 and CDR2 sequences are SNHLY and FYNNEI. The CDR3 loop reads CASSGQGVGNQPQHF. The DNA for the CDR3 is TGTGCCAGCAGCGGACAGGGGGTCGGCAATCAGCCCCAGCATTTT. Full variable domain (outside the CDR3, taken from reference TRBV2 and TRBJ1-5): EPEVTQTPSHQVTQMGQEVILRCVPISNHLYFYWYRQILGQKVEFLVSFYNNEISEKSEIFDDQFSVERPDGSNFTLKIRSTKLEDSAMYFCASSGQGVGNQPQHFGDGTRLSIL.

The gene calls are TRBV7-2 and TRBJ1-5, with TRBD1 as a possible D gene (5 bases). The CDR3 is 14 amino acids. In germline, CDR1 is SGHTA, CDR2 FQGNSA. V lost 4 bases and J 1 base, leaving 8 bases between the germline ends. CDR3 loop: CASSSSGSNQPQHF. CDR3 sequence (DNA): TGTGCCAGCAGCTCCTCAGGGAGCAATCAGCCCCAGCATTTT.

V usage is TRBV27 and J usage is TRBJ1-6; 7 nucleotides align to TRBD1. V shed 8 bases and J 1 base; nucleotides not matched to a gene: 8. Germline V gene lookup returns CDR1 MNHEY and CDR2 SMNVEV (reference sequence). The CDR3 runs to 16 residues. The CDR3 coding sequence is TGTGCCAGCGGACCACAGGGGAGATCCTATAATTCACCCCTCCACTTT. Translated, it gives CASGPQGRSYNSPLHF.

Comment on this clone: One end of the junction fails to match germline, which may point to a read error. V gene TRBV19 combines with J gene TRBJ1-4; D might be TRBD1 (5 bases). This CDR3 comprises 12 residues. Germline V lookup: CDR1 LNHDA, CDR2 SQIVND (reference sequence). The CDR3 loop reads CASSIARGKLFF. In DNA, the CDR3 is TGTGCCAGTAGCATAGCAAGGGGAAAACTGTTTTTT.

The chain uses TRBV18 and TRBJ2-7; TRBD2 matches at 9 bases. Germline assignment: CDR1 KGHSH and CDR2 LQKENI. CDR3 length equals 15 residues. The junction had 5 bases not matched to a gene; V was cut back by 0 bases and J by 5 bases. The CDR3 nucleotides are TGTGCCAGCTCACCACCTCTAGCGGGGATCCACGAGCAGTACTTC. Its protein product is CASSPPLAGIHEQYF.

The genes are TRBV5-8 and TRBJ2-7, with 9 positions matching TRBD1. J gave up 6 bases and V 3 bases, and 13 bases lay outside the gene matches. Germline V CDR1 and CDR2: SGHTS, YDEGEE. This CDR3 is 16 amino acids long. CDR3 sequence (DNA): TGTGCCAGCAGCTATTACCCGGGACAGGGTAACGGCGAGCAGTACTTC. This encodes CASSYYPGQGNGEQYF.

This rearrangement joins TRBV2 to TRBJ1-4; the match to TRBD1 covers 9 bases. V dropped 6 bases and J dropped 7; count of bases not matched to a gene: 9. This CDR3 is built from 15 residues. Germline values: CDR1 SNHLY, CDR2 FYNNEI. The CDR3 nucleotides are TGTGCCAGCAGCGAACGACAGGGGGGTTTTGAAAAACTGTTTTTT. This translates into CASSERQGGFEKLFF. Full variable domain (outside the CDR3, taken from reference TRBV2 and TRBJ1-4): EPEVTQTPSHQVTQMGQEVILRCVPISNHLYFYWYRQILGQKVEFLVSFYNNEISEKSEIFDDQFSVERPDGSNFTLKIRSTKLEDSAMYFCASSERQGGFEKLFFGSGTQLSVL.

This clone was seen just once. The chain couples TRBV15 to TRBJ2-2; 9 bases are a match to TRBD2. The germline V gene has CDR1 LNHNV and CDR2 YYDKDF (reference sequence). This CDR3 is built from 16 residues. The trim removed 1 base at V and 3 bases at J, leaving 3 bases unmatched. CDR3 bases: TGTGCCACCAGCAGAGCGGCGGGAGGGTACACCGGGGAGCTGTTTTTT. Translated: CATSRAAGGYTGELFF.

This sequence joins TRBV24-1 and TRBJ2-4; D ambiguous. The CDR3 has 12 residues. Germline lookup yields CDR1 KGHDR and CDR2 SFDVKD. Trimming shortened V by 7 bases and J by 4 bases, and 7 bases separated the two germline ends. The CDR3: CATSYSKNIQYF. DNA for the CDR3: TGTGCCACCAGCTACTCAAAAAACATTCAGTACTTC.

V usage is TRBV18 and J usage is TRBJ1-2, with D possibly matching TRBD1 (5 bases). The CDR3 has 15 amino acids. V was cut by 3 bases and J by 3 bases, with 14 bases left in between. Germline V gene lookup returns CDR1 KGHSH and CDR2 LQKENI. DNA of the CDR3: TGTGCCAGCTCACCGGAGCCAGGGAGGGACTATGGCTACACCTTC. Its translation is CASSPEPGRDYGYTF.